This T cell receptor (beta chain) is from a study of T cell responses to AZD1222 COVID-19 vaccine. Overall study results and limits: Mapped onto spike, vaccine-associated CD4 TCRs spanned it and were dominant at 160-218 and 743-854.

A remark on this clone: Its antigen remains unidentified.

Some clones are missing from TCRdb's copy, which holds only in-frame ones; the method was immunoSEQ multiplex PCR. The sample records 80,000 to 95,000 clones, 80% to 90% being singletons. V dropped 6 bases and J dropped 4; count of bases not matched to a gene: 4. The CDR3 runs to 13 residues. Per germline, CDR1 MNHEY and CDR2 SVGAGI. Sequencing used peripheral blood, obtained on day 0 of AZD1222 vaccination. This TCR was sampled from an adult in good health. This chain connects TRBV6-5 to TRBJ1-2, with TRBD1 matching over 8 bases. This chain's CDR3 is CASRTTGVYGYTF. CDR3 coding DNA: TGTGCCAGCAGAACGACAGGGGTCTATGGCTACACCTTC.